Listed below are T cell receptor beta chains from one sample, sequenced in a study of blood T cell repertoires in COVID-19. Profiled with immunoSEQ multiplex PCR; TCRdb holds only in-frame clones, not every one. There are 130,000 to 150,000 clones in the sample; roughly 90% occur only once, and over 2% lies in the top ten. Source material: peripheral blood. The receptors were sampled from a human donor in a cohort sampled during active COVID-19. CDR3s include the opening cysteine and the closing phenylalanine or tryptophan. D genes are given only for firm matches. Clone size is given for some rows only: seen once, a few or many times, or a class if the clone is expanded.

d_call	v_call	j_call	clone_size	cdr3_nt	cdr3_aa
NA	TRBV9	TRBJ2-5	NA	TGTGCCAGCAGCGTAGGACAGGGAGGCCCAAAAGAGACCCAGTACTTC	CASSVGQGGPKETQYF
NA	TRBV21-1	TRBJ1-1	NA	NA	CASSKRWRFGTGARYTEAFF
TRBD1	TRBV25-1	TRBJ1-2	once	TGTGCCAGCAGTGACCACGGACAGGGGGCAGGGTATGGCTACACCTTC	CASSDHGQGAGYGYTF
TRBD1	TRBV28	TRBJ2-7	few	TGTGCCAGCAGTTCATACAGGGGTCCCTACGAGCAGTACTTC	CASSSYRGPYEQYF
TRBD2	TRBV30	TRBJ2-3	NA	TGTGCCTGGAGTGTTGGCGCGGGAGGGACAGATACGCAGTATTTT	CAWSVGAGGTDTQYF
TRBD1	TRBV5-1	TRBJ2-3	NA	TGCGCCAGCAGCATTCGGACAGGGGGCACAGATACGCAGTATTTT	CASSIRTGGTDTQYF
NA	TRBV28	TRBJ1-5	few	TGTGCCAGCAGTTTGCGGGAAATGGGATATAGCAATCAGCCCCAGCATTTT	CASSLREMGYSNQPQHF
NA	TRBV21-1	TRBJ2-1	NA	TGTGCCAGCAGCAAAGAAACGGGGTCCCCTCTGCTCAATGAGCAGTTCTTC	CASSKETGSPLLNEQFF
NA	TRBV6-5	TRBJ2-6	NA	TGTGCCAGCAGCCTCAGGGTCTCTGGGGCCAACGTCCTGACTTTC	CASSLRVSGANVLTF
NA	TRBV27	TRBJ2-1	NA	TGTGCCAGCAGGCCAGCGGGCTCCGCGATCAGTGAGCAGTTCTTC	CASRPAGSAISEQFF
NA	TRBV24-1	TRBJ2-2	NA	TGTGCCACCGGGGTAGCGGCGAACACCGGGGAGCTGTTTTTT	CATGVAANTGELFF
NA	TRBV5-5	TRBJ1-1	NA	TGTGCCAGCAGCGCGGGAGGCACTGAAGCTTTCTTT	CASSAGGTEAFF
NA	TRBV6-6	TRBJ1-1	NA	TGTGCCAGCAGTTACGACAGGTCAAACACTGAAGCTTTCTTT	CASSYDRSNTEAFF
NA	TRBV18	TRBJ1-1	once	TGTGCCAGCTCACCGCGGGGGGAGTACAACACTGAAGCTTTCTTT	CASSPRGEYNTEAFF
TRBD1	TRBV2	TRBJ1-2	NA	TGTGCCAGCAGCCTCAGGGGGCGTGGGGGCTACACCTTC	CASSLRGRGGYTF
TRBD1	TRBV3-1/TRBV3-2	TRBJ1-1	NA	TGTGCCAGCAGCCAAGATCGGACAGGGAAAGCTTTCTTT	CASSQDRTGKAFF
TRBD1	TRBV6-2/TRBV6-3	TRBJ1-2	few	TGTGCCAGCAGTTACACCAGGGGGCATGGCTACACCTTC	CASSYTRGHGYTF
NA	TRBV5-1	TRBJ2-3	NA	TGCGCCAGCAGCTTCGGGGGAGATGTTAGGACAGATACGCAGTATTTT	CASSFGGDVRTDTQYF
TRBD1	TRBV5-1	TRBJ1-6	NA	TGCGCCAGCAGCTTGAGGGATGCAGGGGGATCCGATAATTCACCCCTCCACTTT	CASSLRDAGGSDNSPLHF
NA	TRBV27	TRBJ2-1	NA	TGTGCCAGCAGTTTTGCTAGCGCGAACAATGAGCAGTTCTTC	CASSFASANNEQFF
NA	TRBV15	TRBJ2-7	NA	TGTGCCACCAGCAGAGATGGGAGATACGAGCAGTACTTC	CATSRDGRYEQYF
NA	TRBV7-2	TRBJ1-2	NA	TGTGCCAGCAGTGACATATACTCTAACTATGGCTACACCTTC	CASSDIYSNYGYTF
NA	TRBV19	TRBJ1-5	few	TGTGCCAGTAGTATAGACGACGGAGGAAATCAGCCCCAGCATTTT	CASSIDDGGNQPQHF
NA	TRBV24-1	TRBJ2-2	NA	TGTGCCACCAGTGATCTCGGGGGATCGAACACCGGGGAGCTGTTTTTT	CATSDLGGSNTGELFF
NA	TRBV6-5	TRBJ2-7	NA	TGTGCCAGCAGTTACTCCGGCGGGATCTCCTACGAGCAGTACTTC	CASSYSGGISYEQYF
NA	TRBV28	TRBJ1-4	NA	TGTGCCAGCAGCATGGGGGGGACCGAGAATGAAAAACTGTTTTTT	CASSMGGTENEKLFF
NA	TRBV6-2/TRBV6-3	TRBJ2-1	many	TGTGCCAGCAGTAAACTAGGAAATGAGCAGTTCTTC	CASSKLGNEQFF
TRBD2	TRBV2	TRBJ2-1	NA	TGTGCCAGCGGAGGGACTAGCGGGGGGAGCTCCTACAATGAGCAGTTCTTC	CASGGTSGGSSYNEQFF